Below, 5 T cell receptor beta chains from the same sample are listed, as sequenced in a study of T-cell memory formation after mild COVID-19. TCRdb analysed the 5' RACE reads with MiXCR anew, one entry per CDR3 protein. Of roughly 100,000 distinct CDR3 sequences in the sample, roughly 12% were seen once. Source material: PBMCs or a T cell subset sorted from them (not recorded which). The origin of the receptors is an adult woman who had mild COVID-19 (a few samples of this study predate the infection). Cell type and time point are not known.

This clonotype was counted only a few times. V and J are TRBV24-1 and TRBJ2-5; the match to TRBD2 covers 12 bases. V lost 5 bases to trimming and J lost 3 bases; unmatched junction nucleotides: 21. Germline CDR1 and CDR2: KGHDR and SFDVKD. There are 21 residues in the CDR3. The CDR3 bases are TGTGCCACCAGTGGTCTCCGCACTAGCGGGGGGCTTAGTAATCCGAAAGAGACCCAGTACTTC. This translates into CATSGLRTSGGLSNPKETQYF.

The V call is TRBV7-9, the J call TRBJ2-2; D not resolved. Trimming pared 2 bases from V and 1 base from J, leaving 11 bases between. The CDR3 is 16 amino acids. Germline CDR1 reads SEHNR; CDR2 reads FQNEAQ (reference sequence). This chain's CDR3 is CASSLFIGGNTGELFF. As DNA, the CDR3 is TGTGCCAGCAGCTTATTTATCGGTGGGAACACCGGGGAGCTGTTTTTT.

This clonotype turned up a few times. The chain carries TRBV29-1 and TRBJ2-5; D is perhaps TRBD2 (5 bases). Germline CDR1 is SQVTM and CDR2 is ANQGSEA. This CDR3 contains 14 residues. Trimming took 0 bases from V and 3 from J, leaving 11 bases between them. CDR3 in amino acids: CSVEDLRAEETQYF. CDR3 sequence (DNA): TGCAGCGTTGAAGATCTGAGGGCAGAAGAGACCCAGTACTTC. The full variable domain, rest sourced from reference TRBV29-1 and TRBJ2-5, is SAVISQKPSRDICQRGTSLTIQCQVDSQVTMMFWYRQQPGQSLTLIATANQGSEATYESGFVIDKFPISRPNLTFSTLTVSNMSPEDSSIYLCSVEDLRAEETQYFGPGTRLLVL.

The chain carries TRBV15 and TRBJ2-2; D not resolved. CDR1 is LNHNV, CDR2 YYDKDF, per germline (reference sequence). Trimming cost V 1 base and J 5 bases, with 11 bases left between them. The length of the CDR3 is 15 residues. CDR3 DNA sequence: TGTGCCACCAGCAGAGTAGGGCCATATACCGGGGAGCTGTTTTTT. Translation gives CATSRVGPYTGELFF.

This clonotype was observed a few times. The rearrangement uses TRBV5-1 and TRBJ1-2, with a possible D match to TRBD1 (5 bases). The CDR3 contains 17 residues. Germline lookup yields CDR1 SGHRS and CDR2 YFSETQ. Trimming took off 4 bases at V and 0 bases at J, with 19 bases between the two ends. This CDR3 is CASSRDGVNLANYGYTF. In DNA, the CDR3 is TGCGCCAGCAGCCGGGACGGAGTAAACCTAGCTAACTATGGCTACACCTTC. Combining the CDR3 with reference TRBV5-1 and TRBJ1-2 gives the whole variable domain KAGVTQTPRYLIKTRGQQVTLSCSPISGHRSVSWYQQTPGQGLQFLFEYFSETQRNKGNFPGRFSGRQFSNSRSEMNVSTLELGDSALYLCASSRDGVNLANYGYTFGSGTRLTVV.